The 19 T cell receptor beta chains below all came from one sample that was sequenced in a study of graft-versus-host responses after intestinal transplantation. The method was immunoSEQ multiplex PCR; TCRdb's version includes in-frame clones alone and lacks a portion of them. The sample lists thousands of clones; roughly 92% were seen once. The sequenced sample was PBMCs, obtained 30 to 33 days after intestinal transplant. The receptor set was obtained from a human patient who received an intestinal transplant, so some T cells may come from the graft donor.

This sequence joins TRBV5-1 and TRBJ2-7, with D unclear. The CDR3 sequence is 15 residues long. The V end lost 6 bases, the J end lost 1 base, and 17 bases lay between the germline ends. Germline values: CDR1 SGHRS, CDR2 YFSETQ. The CDR3 DNA reads TGCGCCAGCACCCCTTCCGTTGGTTCTTCCTACGAGCAGTACTTC. Protein: CASTPSVGSSYEQYF.

The gene calls are TRBV2 and TRBJ2-1; D ambiguous. CDR3 length equals 14 residues. Trimming took off 7 bases at V and 4 bases at J, with 14 bases between the two ends. Looked up from germline, CDR1 is SNHLY and CDR2 is FYNNEI. The CDR3 region is CASKEADTYNEQFF. The CDR3 bases are TGTGCCAGCAAGGAAGCAGATACGTACAATGAGCAGTTCTTC.

The chain couples TRBV20-1 to TRBJ2-7; D call uncertain. The V and J ends lost 3 bases and 3 bases respectively, with 6 bases between them. Germline V gene sequence: CDR1 DFQATT, CDR2 SNEGSKA (reference sequence). CDR3 length: 11 amino acids. As DNA, the CDR3 is TGCAGTGCTAGCCCAGACTACGAGCAGTACTTC. This codes for CSASPDYEQYF.

The CDR3 DNA reads TGTGCCAGCAGCTGGGGGTCGGGCGAGCAGTACTTC. Residues: CASSWGSGEQYF. The chain couples TRBV5-6 to TRBJ2-7; D is perhaps TRBD1 or TRBD2 (5 bases each). The germline V and J ends were trimmed by 3 bases and 6 bases, with 10 bases remaining between them. Germline V gene sequence: CDR1 SGHDT, CDR2 YYEEEE. There are 12 residues in the CDR3.

The rearrangement uses TRBV4-1 and TRBJ1-6; TRBD1 is a possible D gene (6 bases). V lost 8 bases to trimming and J lost 5 bases, with 10 bases between them. The germline CDR1 and CDR2 sequences are MGHRA and YSYEKL. The CDR3 consists of 13 residues. CDR3 region: CASWGRNNSPLHF. CDR3 nucleotides: TGCGCCAGCTGGGGGCGAAATAATTCACCCCTCCACTTT.

The gene calls are TRBV7-3 and TRBJ2-5; no clear D. The CDR3 contains 11 residues. Germline loops: CDR1 SGHTA, CDR2 FQGTGA. Trimming pared 4 bases from V and 10 bases from J, leaving 10 bases between. CDR3 coding DNA: TGTGCCAGCAGCTGGTTGGGTGACCAGTACTTC. Protein product: CASSWLGDQYF.

V usage is TRBV4-1 and J usage is TRBJ2-3; D is uncertain. Between the trimmed V and J ends, which lost 0 bases and 2 bases, there was a span of 6 bases. CDR1 and CDR2 (germline): MGHRA, YSYEKL. The CDR3 extends over 14 amino acids. CDR3 protein: CASSQDSYTDTQYF. The CDR3 DNA reads as TGCGCCAGCAGCCAAGACAGTTACACAGATACGCAGTATTTT.

The rearrangement links TRBV11-1 to TRBJ2-7; TRBD1 is a possible D gene (5 bases). Trimming took 1 base from V and 0 from J, leaving 16 bases between them. CDR1 and CDR2 (germline): SGHAT, FQDESV (reference sequence). The CDR3 is 17 residues long. The CDR3 loop reads CASSLEGMGRYSYEQYF. CDR3 nucleotides: TGTGCCAGCAGCTTAGAGGGGATGGGCAGATACTCCTACGAGCAGTACTTC.

The CDR3 DNA is TGTGCCAGCAGGGAAACAGGGCTTAGCACAGATACGCAGTATTTT. Its protein is CASRETGLSTDTQYF. V and J are TRBV9 and TRBJ2-3; tentatively, D is TRBD1 (6 bases). The CDR3 loop spans 15 amino acids. In germline, CDR1 is SGDLS, CDR2 YYNGEE. With 5 bases removed from V and 0 bases from J, the gap between germline ends came to 13 bases.

This chain links TRBV13 with TRBJ2-3; perhaps TRBD2 as D (6 bases). There are 15 residues in the CDR3. Germline loops: CDR1 PRHDT, CDR2 FYEKMQ (reference sequence). V lost 3 bases and J lost 0, with 10 bases in between. The CDR3 DNA is TGTGCCAGCAGCTTTCCAGGGACTAGCACAGATACGCAGTATTTT. Residues: CASSFPGTSTDTQYF.

The chain uses TRBV2 and TRBJ2-1; 10 nucleotides align to TRBD2. The V segment lost 2 bases and the J segment 4 bases; nucleotides outside the gene matches: 17. Germline V gene data show CDR1 as SNHLY and CDR2 as FYNNEI. The CDR3 sequence is 20 residues long. The DNA for the CDR3 is TGTGCCAGCAGTGAATACGGAAGCCCCCAAAGCGGGGGGGCTTACAATGAGCAGTTCTTC. Its protein product is CASSEYGSPQSGGAYNEQFF.

This clone was observed a single time. The chain combines TRBV9 with TRBJ2-5, with TRBD1 identical over 7 bases. J was trimmed by 4 bases and V by 4 bases; bases with no gene match: 10. The germline V gene encodes CDR1 SGDLS and CDR2 YYNGEE. CDR3 size: 15 residues. The CDR3 DNA follows: TGTGCCAGCAGCAGCGAGGGGGCATTGGGAGAGACCCAGTACTTC. This gives the protein CASSSEGALGETQYF.

This clone was observed a single time. The rearrangement uses TRBV19 and TRBJ2-7; 8 nucleotides agree with TRBD1. The CDR3 sequence is 19 residues long. J was trimmed by 3 bases and V by 0 bases; bases with no gene match: 16. Germline CDR1 LNHDA, CDR2 SQIVND (reference sequence). CDR3 coding DNA: TGTGCCAGTAGTATAGAGTTCCCGCCGAGGGAGGACAGGGACTACGAGCAGTACTTC. This codes for CASSIEFPPREDRDYEQYF.

A few counts support this clone. The chain recombines TRBV10-3 with TRBJ1-6; 7 bases are shared with TRBD1. V lost 2 bases and J lost 5; bases outside the gene matches: 9. Germline V lookup: CDR1 ENHRY, CDR2 SYGVKD. The CDR3 loop spans 17 amino acids. The CDR3 loop is CAISETVGTADNSPLHF. The CDR3 coding sequence is TGTGCCATCAGTGAGACAGTCGGGACAGCTGATAATTCACCCCTCCACTTT.

The chain employs TRBV27 and TRBJ1-5; D is perhaps TRBD1 (5 bases). The CDR3 spans 12 residues. V was cut by 8 bases and J by 3 bases, with 8 bases left in between. In germline, CDR1 is MNHEY, CDR2 SMNVEV (reference sequence). CDR3 protein: CASQGYNQPQHF. CDR3 DNA sequence: TGTGCCAGCCAGGGATACAATCAGCCCCAGCATTTT.

V usage is TRBV11-2 and J usage is TRBJ2-4; 7 bases align to TRBD1. The CDR3 is made up of 18 amino acids. Looked up from germline, CDR1 is SGHAT and CDR2 is FQNNGV. Trimming removed 8 bases from V and 4 bases from J; junction bases left unmatched: 20. CDR3 sequence (DNA): TGTGCCAGCGGGGACGGGACAGAAAGACCCTTAGCTAAAAACATTCAGTACTTC. Its translation is CASGDGTERPLAKNIQYF.

This clone has just one count. The chain combines TRBV9 with TRBJ2-5; D unclear. This CDR3 spans 13 amino acids. Per the germline V gene, CDR1 is SGDLS and CDR2 is YYNGEE. The V end was cut by 0 bases, the J end by 1 base, with 4 bases between. The CDR3 sequence is CASSVAGQETQYF. The CDR3 DNA is TGTGCCAGCAGCGTAGCTGGCCAAGAGACCCAGTACTTC.

This chain joins TRBV7-8 and TRBJ2-7, with 9 positions matching TRBD2. Germline-derived CDR1 and CDR2 are SGHVS and FQNEAQ. The CDR3 spans 15 residues. Unmatched junction bases numbered 5, after V lost 5 bases and J lost 0 bases. The CDR3 DNA reads as TGTGCCAGCAGCGAGGGACTAGCAAACTCCTACGAGCAGTACTTC. It encodes CASSEGLANSYEQYF.

This sequence joins TRBV5-1 and TRBJ2-7; D not resolved. The CDR3 spans 14 residues. CDR1 and CDR2 from the germline V gene are SGHRS and YFSETQ. V lost 0 bases and J 4 bases, leaving 11 bases between the germline ends. The DNA for the CDR3 is TGCGCCAGCAGCTTGGAACGAGGCGGATACGAGCAGTACTTC. It specifies CASSLERGGYEQYF. Drawing the rest from reference TRBV5-1 and TRBJ2-7, the complete variable domain is KAGVTQTPRYLIKTRGQQVTLSCSPISGHRSVSWYQQTPGQGLQFLFEYFSETQRNKGNFPGRFSGRQFSNSRSEMNVSTLELGDSALYLCASSLERGGYEQYFGPGTRLTVT.